This TCR beta chain is from a study of Ad26.COV2.S vaccination and SARS-CoV-2 variants. In the study overall: Donor joined the COV1001 Ad26.COV2.S trial arm. Once, or twice with 56 days between doses, Ad26.COV2.S was given intramuscularly.

Treatment here: about 20 received Ad26.COV2.S at low or high dose, single or two shots; roughly five received placebo; per-sample allocation not given. The study sampled participants on day 63 after the first vaccine or placebo injection. With respect to this clone: Antigen unknown.

The CDR3 is 13 amino acids. J gave up 3 bases and V 5 bases, and 1 base lay outside the gene matches. Germline V gives CDR1 MDHEN, CDR2 SYDVKM. Whole-study results and caveats: Non-spike TCR breadth was similar in vaccine and placebo recipients. TCR breadth and depth estimates may have understated total T cell responses.

Libraries were prepared by immunoSEQ multiplex PCR; TCRdb keeps only in-frame clonotypes and omits some of them. The sample includes about half a million clones, roughly nine tenths seen only once; the top ten take 1.5% to 2%. The input for sequencing was peripheral blood, taken in a trial of Ad26.COV2.S vaccine versus placebo. The receptor was isolated from a person between 18 and 65 years old who received the Ad26.COV2.S COVID-19 vaccine or a placebo. The rearrangement uses TRBV28 and TRBJ2-5, with TRBD1 matching 9 bases. CDR3 sequence: CASSDRGEETQYF. The CDR3 coding sequence is TGTGCCAGCAGTGACAGGGGGGAAGAGACCCAGTACTTC. The whole variable domain, remainder taken from reference TRBV28 and TRBJ2-5, is DVKVTQSSRYLVKRTGEKVFLECVQDMDHENMFWYRQDPGLGLRLIYFSYDVKMKEKGDIPEGYSVSREKKERFSLILESASTNQTSMYLCASSDRGEETQYFGPGTRLLVL.